This TCR beta chain was captured by sequencing in a study of blood T cells in healthy people across ages. All donors came from Russia, were Caucasian and healthy, and spanned ages roughly 6 to 95. Sample-barcoded 5' priming and a J-beta primer mix drove a second PCR of about 6 to 11 cycles. Every molecule of cDNA carried a tag from a template-switch adaptor with 12 random nucleotides. MiXCR was run by TCRdb on the 5' RACE reads, yielding one entry per CDR3 protein. The top ten hold roughly 3.7% of the sample, which has about 620,000 distinct CDR3 sequences, about 21% seen once. This CDR3 has 14 amino acids.

The J gene is TRBJ2-5, the V gene TRBV12-3 or TRBV12-4, with 9 positions matching TRBD1. The DNA end is a closer match to TRBJ2-1, so the J assignment may be wrong. Sequenced input: blood. The TCR was taken from a man between 65 and 85 years old in good health. The CDR3 loop is CASTLTGGFNEQFF. In DNA, the CDR3 is TGTGCCAGCACCCTGACAGGGGGATTTAATGAGCAGTTCTTC.